This is a list of T cell receptor beta chains from one sample in a study of T cell responses to AZD1222 COVID-19 vaccine. Repertoires were generated with immunoSEQ multiplex PCR, while TCRdb's copy carries only in-frame clones and drops some. The data show some 150,000 clones, with around 94% seen just once and about 2.5% held by the top ten. Sequencing used peripheral blood, obtained on day 0 of AZD1222 vaccination. The source of these receptors is an adult in good health. Each CDR3 is given with its conserved first and last residue. Fields, in order: V gene, J gene, CDR3 protein.

>TRBV9|TRBJ1-1
CASSPTHRGQGAEAFF
>TRBV6-6|TRBJ2-1
CASSYGGGTTYNEQFF
>TRBV27|TRBJ2-1
CASSLLGNEQFF
>TRBV9|TRBJ1-3
CASSLLPGTGAGNTIYF
>TRBV6-1|TRBJ1-2
CASSEAYTYGYTF
>TRBV24-1|TRBJ2-1
CATSDPGQGPPPNEQFF
>TRBV7-9|TRBJ1-3
CASSFDQGNTIYF
>TRBV19|TRBJ1-1
CASSLGGDSEAFF
>TRBV7-6|TRBJ1-5
CASSLAGRNQPQHF
>TRBV25-1|TRBJ2-3
CASSGKGMDTQYF
>TRBV7-9|TRBJ1-1
CASRPGGAVTFF